This TCR beta chain came from a study of T-cell reconstitution after alpha-beta-depleted transplantation in children. For TCRbeta, the library was prepared with unique molecular identifiers. TCRdb ran MiXCR on the PCR reads and lists one entry per CDR3 protein. The data hold around 45,000 distinct CDR3 sequences, with around 53% observed a single time. Findings and limits, study-wide: In patients about two months after transplant, alpha-beta T cells reportedly arose from several hundred expanded graft clones. Elevated TCRbeta diversity at day 60 was traced, in some patients, to surviving recipient T cells and thymic progenitors. After one year, T-cell counts and TCRbeta diversity mostly came from new T cells.

Note on this clonotype: Antigen: not known.

CDR1 and CDR2 from the germline V gene are SGHVS and FNYEAQ. With 5 bases removed from V and 5 bases from J, the gap between germline ends came to 21 bases. CDR3 length equals 16 residues. This receptor was obtained from a boy younger than two with SCID, due to receive a stem cell transplant. This chain uses TRBV7-6 with TRBJ2-5, with unresolved D. Specimen: peripheral blood, collected before TCRalphabeta/CD19-depleted stem cell transplant. Written as DNA, the CDR3 is TGTGCCAGCAGCGCCCCCCCCGCGGCGAGATGGGAGACCCAGTACTTC. Residues: CASSAPPAARWETQYF.